One and the same sample provided the 16 T cell receptor beta chains below, sequenced in a study of blood T cell repertoires in COVID-19. Clones were sequenced by immunoSEQ multiplex PCR, and TCRdb holds only the in-frame ones, with some missing. This sample has approximately 340,000 clones, with 80% to 95% found just once. Sequencing used PBMCs or T cells enriched from blood (not recorded which). The receptor set was obtained from a woman in her thirties or forties who had been exposed to COVID-19.

The chain carries TRBV5-1 and TRBJ2-1; D may be TRBD2 (5 bases). Germline assignment: CDR1 SGHRS and CDR2 YFSETQ. Deletions cut 1 base from V and 9 bases from J, with 8 bases between. This CDR3 spans 12 amino acids. The chain's CDR3 is CASSLSSLEQFF. In DNA form, the CDR3 reads TGCGCCAGCAGCTTGTCTAGCCTTGAGCAGTTCTTC. The variable domain in full, completed from reference TRBV5-1 and TRBJ2-1, reads KAGVTQTPRYLIKTRGQQVTLSCSPISGHRSVSWYQQTPGQGLQFLFEYFSETQRNKGNFPGRFSGRQFSNSRSEMNVSTLELGDSALYLCASSLSSLEQFFGPGTRLTVL.

The rearrangement uses TRBV5-1 and TRBJ2-3; D unresolved. The CDR3 sequence is 13 residues long. The germline gives CDR1 SGHRS, CDR2 YFSETQ. Trimming took off 2 bases at V and 4 bases at J, with 8 bases between the two ends. The CDR3 DNA reads as TGCGCCAGCAGCTTTCTATCGGCAGATACGCAGTATTTT. Translating it yields CASSFLSADTQYF.

The CDR3: CASSRRASDRTQYF. CDR3 DNA: TGTGCCAGCAGCCGCCGGGCTAGCGATAGGACCCAGTACTTC. V usage is TRBV3-1 (or the pseudogene TRBV3-2) and J usage is TRBJ2-5; a possible D gene is TRBD2 (6 bases). The ends were cut back, 4 bases at V and 7 bases at J, with 16 bases in the middle. Germline CDR1 and CDR2: LGHDT and YNNKEL (reference sequence). The CDR3 loop spans 14 amino acids.

CDR3 nucleotide sequence: TGTGCCAGCAGCTTAGGGGCAGGGCTCTCTGGAAACACCATATATTTT. Amino acid sequence: CASSLGAGLSGNTIYF. The V gene is TRBV7-9, the J gene TRBJ1-3; a possible D gene is TRBD1 (5 bases). From germline, CDR1 is SEHNR and CDR2 FQNEAQ (reference sequence). The CDR3 length is 16 residues. The V gene lost 1 base and the J gene lost 0 bases, with 10 bases spanning the gap.

This chain links TRBV24-1 with TRBJ2-6, with TRBD2 as a possible D gene (7 bases). The CDR3 has 22 residues. V was trimmed by 4 bases and J by 1 base, leaving 28 bases between them. Germline CDR1 and CDR2: KGHDR and SFDVKD. The DNA for the CDR3 is TGTGCCACCAGTGACCCGAGGGGGGGCCCCAAAATACGGGATTCTGGGGCCAACGTCCTGACTTTC. This codes for CATSDPRGGPKIRDSGANVLTF.

The chain links TRBV5-4 to TRBJ2-7; the match to TRBD1 covers 11 bases. V lost 2 bases to trimming and J lost 2 bases; unmatched junction nucleotides: 3. This CDR3 is built from 15 residues. Germline V gene data show CDR1 as SGHNT and CDR2 as YYREEE (reference sequence). CDR3 DNA sequence: TGTGCCAGCAGCTTCGGACAGGGGGCTACCTACGAGCAGTACTTC. As protein: CASSFGQGATYEQYF.

The rearrangement links TRBV7-2 to TRBJ2-2; 7 positions match TRBD2. Losses at the gene ends were 2 bases for V and 1 base for J; bases not matched to a gene: 7. CDR1 is SGHTA and CDR2 is FQGNSA in the germline V gene. The CDR3 is 17 amino acids. For the CDR3, the DNA is TGTGCCAGCAGCTTATCAGTACTAGCGTTGAACACCGGGGAGCTGTTTTTT. Residues: CASSLSVLALNTGELFF.

The gene calls are TRBV21-1 and TRBJ2-7; the table's D call TRBD2 went unverified against the DNA. TRBV21-1 is reported as a pseudogene. This CDR3 comprises 16 residues. The CDR3 here is CASSKEPGESGYEQYF. CDR3 sequence (DNA): TGTGCCAGCAGCAAAGAACCGGGGGAATCGGGGTACGAGCAGTACTTC.

The chain carries TRBV19 and TRBJ1-1; D unresolved. The CDR3 contains 14 residues. V was trimmed by 8 bases and J by 1 base, leaving 14 bases between them. Germline-derived CDR1 and CDR2 are LNHDA and SQIVND (reference sequence). This chain's CDR3 is CASHQHLGNTEAFF. The CDR3 nucleotides are TGTGCCAGTCACCAACACCTAGGGAACACTGAAGCTTTCTTT.

V is TRBV25-1 and J is TRBJ1-2; D ambiguous. V was cut by 2 bases and J by 4 bases, with 8 bases left in between. Germline V gene lookup returns CDR1 MGHDK and CDR2 SYGVNS. CDR3 length equals 13 residues. This CDR3 is CASSEREVYGYTF. CDR3 DNA: TGTGCCAGCAGTGAAAGGGAGGTCTATGGCTACACCTTC.

CDR3 bases: TGTGCCAGCAGTGATTTGCCCCGGGACAGCGCCTACGAGCAGTACTTC. Its protein product is CASSDLPRDSAYEQYF. The rearrangement links TRBV25-1 to TRBJ2-7; 7 bases align to TRBD1. The V segment lost 3 bases and the J segment 2 bases; nucleotides outside the gene matches: 10. Germline lookup yields CDR1 MGHDK and CDR2 SYGVNS. CDR3 length: 16 amino acids.

The rearrangement links TRBV5-6 to TRBJ1-1; 7 nucleotides agree with TRBD1. Germline assignment: CDR1 SGHDT and CDR2 YYEEEE. The CDR3 length is 18 residues. Trimming at V came to 2 bases and at J to 7 bases, leaving 20 bases not matched to a gene. Here the CDR3 reads CASSLAGFWTGGINEAFF. CDR3 in DNA: TGTGCCAGCAGCTTAGCTGGGTTTTGGACAGGAGGGATTAATGAAGCTTTCTTT.

The chain carries TRBV5-4 and TRBJ1-3; D possibly corresponds to TRBD1 (5 bases). The CDR3 sequence is 16 residues long. The V gene's germline CDR1 is SGHNT and CDR2 YYREEE (reference sequence). Trimming took 1 base from V and 4 from J, leaving 15 bases between them. CDR3 bases: TGTGCCAGCAGCTTGCCGTGGGACTCACCGGGAAACACCATATATTTT. This translates into CASSLPWDSPGNTIYF.

This clone has a single count. This sequence joins TRBV7-9 and TRBJ2-2, with 10 bases lining up with TRBD1. After removal of 6 bases from V and 7 bases from J, the junction contained 8 bases not matched to a gene. The CDR3 has 15 residues. CDR1 is SEHNR and CDR2 is FQNEAQ in the germline V gene (reference sequence). The CDR3 region has the DNA TGTGCCAGCAGACTGACAGGGGGCGAAGTCGGGGAGCTGTTTTTT. Its protein product is CASRLTGGEVGELFF.

Only one count was recorded for this clone. V and J are TRBV2 and TRBJ2-7; 12 bases line up with TRBD2. The CDR3 is 14 residues long. The V gene end was trimmed by 11 bases and the J gene end by 4 bases; junction bases not matched to a gene: 9. The germline V gene encodes CDR1 SNHLY and CDR2 FYNNEI. The DNA for the CDR3 is TGTGCCGGAGGACTAGCGGGGAATTTATACGAGCAGTACTTC. Its translation is CAGGLAGNLYEQYF.

The chain has TRBV7-3 and TRBJ2-5; D possibly corresponds to TRBD1 (6 bases). Trimming left V 6 bases short and J 5 bases short, with 19 bases between. Germline values: CDR1 SGHTA, CDR2 FQGTGA. This CDR3 is 15 amino acids long. CDR3 in amino acids: CASRPTGSQLETQYF. The CDR3 coding sequence is TGTGCCAGCAGACCTACAGGGTCCCAGCTGGAGACCCAGTACTTC.